Listed below are T cell receptor beta chains from one sample, sequenced in a study of follicular helper T cells after annual influenza vaccination. The repertoire was sequenced with immunoSEQ multiplex PCR; TCRdb's copy has only in-frame clones and lacks some. Of about 10,000 clones in the sample, approximately 87% are singletons; the top ten hold roughly 0.4%. Material: CXCR5- memory CD4+ T cells sorted from blood, obtained 7 days after influenza vaccination. These receptors were obtained from an adult who received the influenza vaccine. CDR3s include the opening cysteine and the closing phenylalanine or tryptophan. D genes are given only for firm matches. Size is stated for part of the rows, as once, few or many counts, or as a class when the clone is expanded.

V gene,D gene,J gene,clone size,CDR3 DNA,CDR3 protein
TRBV7-2,.,TRBJ1-6,.,TGTGCCAGCAGCGCCTATAATTCACCCCTCCACTTT,CASSAYNSPLHF
TRBV11-1,.,TRBJ1-1,once,TGTGCCAGTTCCACGGCCCGCGGCACTGAAGCTTTCTTT,CASSTARGTEAFF
TRBV11-2,TRBD1,TRBJ1-6,.,TGTGCCAGCAGCTTATTACAGGGGGGTCTCGGTTCACCCCTCCACTTT,CASSLLQGGLGSPLHF
TRBV7-2,TRBD1,TRBJ1-2,.,TGTGCCAGCAGCTTAGGGGACAGACAAACGACCACCTTC,CASSLGDRQTTTF
TRBV19,TRBD1,TRBJ1-5,.,TGTGCCAGTAGTATCGTAGGGACAGGGAGGAATCAGCCCCAGCATTTT,CASSIVGTGRNQPQHF
TRBV9,.,TRBJ2-5,once,TGTGCCAGCAGCGTAGGCGAGTCGCTAAGGGAGACCCAGTACTTC,CASSVGESLRETQYF
TRBV5-1,.,TRBJ1-6,.,TGCGCCAGCAGCTTCTCGCAGGGACATAATTCACCCCTCCACTTT,CASSFSQGHNSPLHF
TRBV9,TRBD1,TRBJ2-1,once,TGTGCCAGCAACCGGGACAGGGACTACAATGAGCAGTTCTTC,CASNRDRDYNEQFF
TRBV5-1,.,TRBJ2-7,.,TGCGCCAGCAGCTTTAATGGACAGATTAGATCCTACGAGCAGTACTTC,CASSFNGQIRSYEQYF
TRBV11-2,.,TRBJ2-1,.,TGTGCCAGCAGCTTTCAGGGGCCCTACAATGAGCAGTTCTTC,CASSFQGPYNEQFF
TRBV30,.,TRBJ1-1,.,TGTGCCTGGAGTGTGGAATTACATGTGGAAGCTTTCTTT,CAWSVELHVEAFF
TRBV7-2,.,TRBJ2-2,.,TGTGCCAGCAGCTCCTCAGCCGCGAACACCGGGGAGCTGTTTTTT,CASSSSAANTGELFF
TRBV6-5,.,TRBJ2-7,.,TGTGCCAGCAGTTACCGCTACGAGCAGTACTTC,CASSYRYEQYF
TRBV7-2,.,TRBJ1-1,.,TGTGCCAGCAGCCTAGGGGTAGTCACTGAAGCTTTCTTT,CASSLGVVTEAFF
TRBV6-4,.,TRBJ2-1,.,TGTGCCAGCAGTGACTCGAAAGGGGCTTCCTACAATGAGCAGTTCTTC,CASSDSKGASYNEQFF
TRBV7-8,.,TRBJ1-3,.,TGTGCCAGCAGCTGGGGAACTGGAAACACCATATATTTT,CASSWGTGNTIYF
TRBV18,TRBD2,TRBJ2-1,few,TGTGCCAGCTCACCTTCGGGACTAGCGGGGGCACTATACAATGAGCAGTTCTTC,CASSPSGLAGALYNEQFF
TRBV28,.,TRBJ1-1,.,TGTGCCAGCAGTTTCTCACGGTGGGGCTGGAACACTGAAGCTTTCTTT,CASSFSRWGWNTEAFF
TRBV19,.,TRBJ2-7,.,TGTGCCAGTAGTTATCGCAGGGGCTACGAGCAGTACTTC,CASSYRRGYEQYF
TRBV4-2,.,TRBJ2-1,.,TGTGCCAGCAGCCAATTGATCGGTCCCCTCCAGGATGAGCAGTTCTTC,CASSQLIGPLQDEQFF
TRBV6-5,.,TRBJ1-1,.,TGTGCCAGCAGTTACTCGTTTGGATTGAACACTGAAGCTTTCTTT,CASSYSFGLNTEAFF
TRBV29-1,.,TRBJ2-7,.,TGCAGCGTTGTGGGTTCCAACAGCTACGAGCAGTACTTC,CSVVGSNSYEQYF
TRBV19,TRBD1,TRBJ1-2,once,TGTGCCAGTAGTAGGACAGGGACTATTAACTATGGCTACACCTTC,CASSRTGTINYGYTF
TRBV4-2,TRBD1,TRBJ1-2,.,TGTGCCAGCAGCCCCGGGACAGTAACTAACTATGGCTACACCTTC,CASSPGTVTNYGYTF
TRBV28,.,TRBJ2-1,.,TGTGCCAGCAGTCCTTGGGGGGGCCTGGGTAATGAGCAGTTCTTC,CASSPWGGLGNEQFF
TRBV2,.,TRBJ2-3,once,TGTGCCAGCAGGCGAGCGGGCACAGATACGCAGTATTTT,CASRRAGTDTQYF
TRBV7-9,TRBD1,TRBJ1-1,.,TGTGCCAGCAGCTCCTCAGGGGGCGCAGGTGAAGCTTTCTTT,CASSSSGGAGEAFF
TRBV4-3,TRBD2,TRBJ2-5,.,TGCGCCAGCAGCCAAGATCCGAGCGGGGGCCCCCAGGGGACCCAGTACTTC,CASSQDPSGGPQGTQYF
TRBV5-4,TRBD1,TRBJ1-2,.,TGTGCCAGCAGCTTACAGGGGTTGTCATTCTATGGCTACACCTTC,CASSLQGLSFYGYTF
TRBV11-2,TRBD1,TRBJ1-1,.,TGTGCCAGCAGCTCTTTCCAGGGGGCGCGAGCTGAAGCTTTCTTT,CASSSFQGARAEAFF
TRBV2,.,TRBJ2-1,.,TGTGCCAGCAGGGGGGCGAGTGAGCAGTTCTTC,CASRGASEQFF
TRBV28,.,TRBJ1-1,.,TGTGCCAGCAGACTAGGACGGACCAACACTGAAGCTTTCTTT,CASRLGRTNTEAFF
TRBV15,.,TRBJ1-1,.,TGTGCCACCAGCAGAGATCACGGGGCAGAAGAAGCTTTCTTT,CATSRDHGAEEAFF
TRBV6-5,TRBD1,TRBJ2-4,.,TGTGCCAGCAGCTCAAACAGGGGTGTGCAAAACATTCAGTACTTC,CASSSNRGVQNIQYF
TRBV5-4,TRBD1,TRBJ2-7,.,TGTGCCAGCAGACCCGACAGGGGTTCCTACGAGCAGTACTTC,CASRPDRGSYEQYF
TRBV19,TRBD2,TRBJ2-3,.,TGTGCCAGTAGTATAGGAACTAGCGGGGCTGATACGCAGTATTTT,CASSIGTSGADTQYF
TRBV30,.,TRBJ1-2,few,TGTGCCTGGAGTGTGACACTGGGAGATGGCTACACCTTC,CAWSVTLGDGYTF
TRBV6-5,TRBD1,TRBJ1-4,.,TGTGCCAGCAGTCCGGACAGGGCAGCTAATGAAAAACTGTTTTTT,CASSPDRAANEKLFF
TRBV19,TRBD2,TRBJ2-1,.,TGTGCCAGTAGACTAGCGGGTGACTACAATGAGCAGTTCTTC,CASRLAGDYNEQFF
TRBV4-1,.,TRBJ2-1,.,TGCGCCAGCAGCCACCTCCCCAGAGGAAGCGATGAGCAGTTCTTC,CASSHLPRGSDEQFF
TRBV19,TRBD2,TRBJ2-5,.,TGTGCCAGTAGGGGACTAGCGGGCCGCCAAGAGACCCAGTACTTC,CASRGLAGRQETQYF
TRBV2,.,TRBJ2-6,.,TGTGCCAGCAGTACAGGGTTTCCTGGGGCCAACGTCCTGACTTTC,CASSTGFPGANVLTF
TRBV18,.,TRBJ2-7,.,TGTGCCAGCTCACCTGACAGCGACGAGCAGTACTTC,CASSPDSDEQYF
TRBV15,.,TRBJ1-1,.,TGTGCCACCAGCAGAGATCTTTCTGGGAACACTGAAGCTTTCTTT,CATSRDLSGNTEAFF
TRBV5-1,.,TRBJ2-5,.,TGCGCCAGCAGCTTGCGCAGGGGAGGCCCCCAGTACTTC,CASSLRRGGPQYF
TRBV9,TRBD1,TRBJ2-3,few,TGTGCCAGCAGCGCACGACAGGGGAGGACAGATACGCAGTATTTT,CASSARQGRTDTQYF
TRBV6-5,TRBD1,TRBJ1-1,.,TGTGCCAGCAGTCGGGACAGGGGGAACACTGAAGCTTTCTTT,CASSRDRGNTEAFF
TRBV7-2,.,TRBJ2-2,.,TGTGCCAGCAGCTTTAGCCTGGGCAGGAACACCGGGGAGCTGTTTTTT,CASSFSLGRNTGELFF
TRBV18,TRBD2,TRBJ2-1,.,TGTGCCAGCTCACCCGGGACTAGCGGGAGCTCCTACAATGAGCAGTTCTTC,CASSPGTSGSSYNEQFF
TRBV29-1,.,TRBJ1-1,.,TGCAGCGTTGAAGTACATGGAGCAGACACTGAAGCTTTCTTT,CSVEVHGADTEAFF
TRBV7-2,TRBD1,TRBJ1-1,.,TGTGCCAGCAGCTTAGGTCCAGGGGGCGATGAAGCTTTCTTT,CASSLGPGGDEAFF
TRBV4-2,TRBD1,TRBJ2-7,.,TGTGCCAGCAGCCAAGATCGGGACAGGGGATCCTACGAGCAGTACTTC,CASSQDRDRGSYEQYF
TRBV29-1,.,TRBJ1-2,.,TGCAGCGCGTATGACTATGGCTACACCTTC,CSAYDYGYTF
TRBV14,TRBD1,TRBJ2-6,.,TGTGCCAGCAGCAAACAGGGGGCACCCTCTGGGGCCAACGTCCTGACTTTC,CASSKQGAPSGANVLTF
TRBV7-3,TRBD2,TRBJ2-1,.,TGTGCCAGCAGCATGACTAGCGGGGAGTACAATGAGCAGTTCTTC,CASSMTSGEYNEQFF
TRBV6-5,.,TRBJ2-1,.,TGTGCCACATCGACGGCGATTCGGGTTTACAATGAGCAGTTCTTC,CATSTAIRVYNEQFF
TRBV29-1,TRBD2,TRBJ2-3,.,TGCAGCGTTGATTGGTCGACTAGCGGGGGTACAACTGATACGCAGTATTTT,CSVDWSTSGGTTDTQYF
TRBV10-3,.,TRBJ1-2,.,TGTGCCATCAGTGAAGAGGGCTATGGCTACACCTTC,CAISEEGYGYTF